This T cell receptor (beta chain) was sequenced in a study of cytomegalovirus exposure and HLA in healthy donors. At the level of the study: About 85 million unique TCRs from HLA-typed donors were held in an early release of data.

The PCR used 60 Vbeta and 13 Jbeta primers. The repertoire was sequenced with immunoSEQ multiplex PCR; TCRdb's copy has only in-frame clones and lacks some. The sample consists of fewer than 250,000 clones, about three quarters of them appearing once. The CDR3 consists of 16 residues. Trimming at V came to 0 bases and at J to 4 bases, leaving 9 bases not matched to a gene. Germline CDR1 and CDR2: SQVTM and ANQGSEA. V gene TRBV29-1 combines with J gene TRBJ2-1; 7 bases agree with TRBD1. This clonotype was sampled from a male donor in good health and CMV-seronegative. Input material: PBMCs. The CDR3: CSVEDPETGKYNEQFF. CDR3 coding DNA: TGCAGCGTTGAAGATCCGGAGACAGGGAAATACAATGAGCAGTTCTTC.